A single sample is the source of the 8 T cell receptor beta chains below, sequenced in a study of cytomegalovirus exposure and HLA in healthy donors. The PCR ran on 60 Vbeta and 13 Jbeta primers. Only in-frame clones appear in the TCRdb table, and some are missing; sequencing was by immunoSEQ multiplex PCR. This sample carries fewer than 350,000 clones, around 90% of them seen once, and the ten largest clones take about 2%. Sequencing was done on a sample of PBMCs. The receptors derive from a woman younger than 35 in good health and CMV-seronegative.

The gene calls are TRBV11-2 and TRBJ1-1; tentatively, D is TRBD1 (5 bases). This CDR3 is built from 12 residues. Trimming left V 5 bases short and J 11 bases short, with 15 bases between. Germline V gives CDR1 SGHAT, CDR2 FQNNGV. CDR3 DNA: TGTGCCAGCAGCCAGGGTTTTCGATCGGCTTTCTTT. Translating gives CASSQGFRSAFF.

The genes are TRBV13 and TRBJ2-5; TRBD2 matches at 12 bases. CDR1 is PRHDT and CDR2 is FYEKMQ in the germline V gene (reference sequence). The V and J ends lost 4 bases and 5 bases, in that order; junction bases with no gene match: 5. This CDR3 region has 15 residues. The CDR3 spells CASSSRTSGEETQYF. The CDR3 nucleotides read TGTGCCAGCAGCTCTCGGACTAGCGGGGAGGAGACCCAGTACTTC. The complete variable domain, with remaining parts taken from reference TRBV13 and TRBJ2-5, reads AAGVIQSPRHLIKEKRETATLKCYPIPRHDTVYWYQQGPGQDPQFLISFYEKMQSDKGSIPDRFSAQQFSDYHSELNMSSLELGDSALYFCASSSRTSGEETQYFGPGTRLLVL.

This chain connects TRBV29-1 to TRBJ2-7; possible D gene TRBD1, 6 bases. V shed 4 bases and J shed 6 bases, with 13 bases lying between them. The germline CDR1 and CDR2 sequences are SQVTM and ANQGSEA. The CDR3 length is 12 residues. DNA for the CDR3: TGCAGCGTTGTCCGGGACAAGGGCGAGCAGTACTTC. Translated: CSVVRDKGEQYF.

The chain couples TRBV7-9 to TRBJ1-2; TRBD1 aligns across 9 bases. The trim removed 2 bases at V and 3 bases at J, leaving 4 bases unmatched. The CDR3 has 15 residues. CDR1 and CDR2 from the germline V gene are SEHNR and FQNEAQ (reference sequence). The CDR3 DNA is TGTGCCAGCAGCTTATGGGACAGGGAAGACTATGGCTACACCTTC. Its translation: CASSLWDREDYGYTF.

The V gene is TRBV25-1, the J gene TRBJ1-3; 8 bases match TRBD1. The V segment lost 7 bases and the J segment 2 bases; nucleotides outside the gene matches: 10. Per germline, CDR1 MGHDK and CDR2 SYGVNS. The CDR3 has 16 residues. CDR3 DNA: TGTGCCAGCACTGAGTCCTCGGGACAGGCTGGAAACACCATATATTTT. The encoded protein is CASTESSGQAGNTIYF.

This rearrangement joins TRBV2 to TRBJ1-2, with 8 positions matching TRBD1. Looked up from germline, CDR1 is SNHLY and CDR2 is FYNNEI. With 4 bases clipped from V and 8 bases from J, the junction kept 9 bases outside the gene matches. There are 14 residues in the CDR3. The CDR3 bases are TGTGCCAGCAGTGGACGACAGGGGAAATACGGCTACACCTTC. Its protein is CASSGRQGKYGYTF.

The chain is built from TRBV7-3 and TRBJ2-2, with 8 bases fitting TRBD2. Germline V gene lookup returns CDR1 SGHTA and CDR2 FQGTGA. Unmatched junction bases numbered 7, after V lost 6 bases and J lost 4 bases. The CDR3 contains 15 residues. CDR3 DNA sequence: TGTGCCAGCAGACCGGGAGGGGTGAGCACCGGGGAGCTGTTTTTT. It encodes CASRPGGVSTGELFF.

The gene calls are TRBV7-3 and TRBJ2-1, with TRBD2 matching 7 bases. CDR3 size: 15 residues. Germline CDR1 and CDR2: SGHTA and FQGTGA. The ends lost 5 bases at V and 0 bases at J; junction bases unmatched: 4. Here the CDR3 reads CASSQRTSSYNEQFF. Here the CDR3 DNA reads TGTGCCAGCAGCCAAAGGACTAGCTCCTACAATGAGCAGTTCTTC.